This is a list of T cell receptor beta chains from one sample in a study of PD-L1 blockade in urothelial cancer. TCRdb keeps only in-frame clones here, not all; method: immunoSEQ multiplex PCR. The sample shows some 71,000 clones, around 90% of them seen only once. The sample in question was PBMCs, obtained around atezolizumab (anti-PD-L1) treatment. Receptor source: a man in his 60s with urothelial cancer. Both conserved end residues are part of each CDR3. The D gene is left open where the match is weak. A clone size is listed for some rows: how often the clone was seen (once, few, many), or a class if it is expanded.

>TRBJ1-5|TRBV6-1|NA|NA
TGTGCCAGCAGTGAAGTAAGGTGGGGGCAGGATCAGCCCCAGCATTTT
CASSEVRWGQDQPQHF
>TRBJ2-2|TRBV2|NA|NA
TGTGCCAGCCGACAGGAGCCTTCCGGGGAGCTGTTTTTT
CASRQEPSGELFF
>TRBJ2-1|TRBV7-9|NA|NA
TGTGCCAGCAGCCCCGGGGTGTACAATGAGCAGTTCTTC
CASSPGVYNEQFF
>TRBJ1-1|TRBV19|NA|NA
TGTGCCCCCTGCTGGACAGCGAACACTGAAGCTTTCTTT
CAPCWTANTEAFF
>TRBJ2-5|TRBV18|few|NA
TGTGCCAGCTCACCCCGGACAGCCCCGGGAGAGACCCAGTACTTC
CASSPRTAPGETQYF
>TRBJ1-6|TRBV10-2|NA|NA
TGCGCCAGCAATCGACAGGAGAATTCACCCCTCCACTTT
CASNRQENSPLHF
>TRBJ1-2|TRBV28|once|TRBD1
TGTGCCAGCAGTGCCCGGACAGGGGGAGTTAGGGGCTACACCTTC
CASSARTGGVRGYTF
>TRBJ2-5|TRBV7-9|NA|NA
TGTGCCAGCAGCTTGGACAGCGAAGAGACCCAGTACTTC
CASSLDSEETQYF
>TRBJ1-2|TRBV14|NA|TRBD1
TGTGCCAGCAGCGACGAGGGGACAGGGCGCGGCTACACCTTC
CASSDEGTGRGYTF
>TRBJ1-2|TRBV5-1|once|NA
TGCGCCAGCACTCCCGCGGGGGGCAACTATGGCTACACCTTC
CASTPAGGNYGYTF
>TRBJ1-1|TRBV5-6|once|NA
TGTGCCAGCAGCTGGAGGGATGCTGAAGCTTTCTTT
CASSWRDAEAFF
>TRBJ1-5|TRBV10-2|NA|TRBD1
TGCGCCAGCAGAGACAGGGGGCCCAATAGCAATCAGCCCCAGCATTTT
CASRDRGPNSNQPQHF
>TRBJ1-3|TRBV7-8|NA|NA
TGTGCCAGCAGCTCACACAGGTCCCCTCACATCTCTGGAAACACCATATATTTT
CASSSHRSPHISGNTIYF
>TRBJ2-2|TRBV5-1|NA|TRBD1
TGCGCCAGCAGCAACGGGGACAGGACCAACACCGGGGAGCTGTTTTTT
CASSNGDRTNTGELFF
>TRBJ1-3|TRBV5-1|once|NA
TGCGCCAGCAGCTTGGGTTCTCTTGCAGTCTCTGGAAACACCATATATTTT
CASSLGSLAVSGNTIYF
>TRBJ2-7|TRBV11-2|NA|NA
TGTGCCAGCAGCTTGGACACGGACAGCTCCTACGAGCAGTACTTC
CASSLDTDSSYEQYF